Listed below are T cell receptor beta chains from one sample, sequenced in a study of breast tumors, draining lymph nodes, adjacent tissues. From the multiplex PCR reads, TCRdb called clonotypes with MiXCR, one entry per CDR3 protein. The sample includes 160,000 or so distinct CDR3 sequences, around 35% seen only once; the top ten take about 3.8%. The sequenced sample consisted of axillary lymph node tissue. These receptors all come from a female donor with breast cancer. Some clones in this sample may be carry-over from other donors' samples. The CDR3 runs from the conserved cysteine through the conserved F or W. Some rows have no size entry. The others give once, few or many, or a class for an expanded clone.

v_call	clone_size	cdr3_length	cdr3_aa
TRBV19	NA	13	CASNGGVDEKLFF
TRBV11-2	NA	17	CASSSRGTSGDTDTQYF
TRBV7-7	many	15	CASSFMAGGQETQYF
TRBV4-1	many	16	CASSQPARDRQNIQYF
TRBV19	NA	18	CASSPLRSGTGGTYGYTF
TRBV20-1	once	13	CSARILGLATQYF
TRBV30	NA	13	CAWASMMNTEAFF
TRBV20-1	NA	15	CSARLLAGGTDTQYF
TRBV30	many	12	CAWGVANYGYTF
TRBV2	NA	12	CASRDVIHEQFF
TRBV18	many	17	CASSPAGPSSGANVLTF
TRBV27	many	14	CASSLRGINQPQHF
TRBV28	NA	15	CASSYPDIAITEAFF
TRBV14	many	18	CASSQGFSTSGIGETQYF
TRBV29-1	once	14	CSLTGGLAGETQYF
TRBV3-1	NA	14	CASSQSGTNYGYTF
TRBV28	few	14	CASSLGQVYQPQHF
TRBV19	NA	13	CASTGTGAHEQYF
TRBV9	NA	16	CASSVAKAVSLGTQYF
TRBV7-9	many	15	CASSFGAPTGGELFF
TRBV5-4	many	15	CASSLKRGENEKLFF
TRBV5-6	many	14	CASSSDRGNYEQYF
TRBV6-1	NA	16	CASSDRGGKGPGELSF
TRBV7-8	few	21	CASSLGTYEQYFGPGTGELFF
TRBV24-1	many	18	CATSDAKTDRGLRETQYF
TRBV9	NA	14	CASSVAGDQETQSF
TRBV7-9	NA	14	CASEAGGKQETQHF
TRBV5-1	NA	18	CASSSLGLAGATNEKLFF
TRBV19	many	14	CASSIGRGPQPQHF
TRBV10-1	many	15	CASSLRDRDNQPQHF
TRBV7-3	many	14	CASSLSGGHNEQFF
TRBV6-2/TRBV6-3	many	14	CASNAWAPNQPQHF
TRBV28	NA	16	CASSLFLGNPYNEQFF
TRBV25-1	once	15	CASSEPRGHSYEQYF
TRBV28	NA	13	CASANNVEDTQYF
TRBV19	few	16	CASSSRLVRAKNIQYF
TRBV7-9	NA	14	CASSSKDRAETQYF
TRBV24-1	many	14	CATSASGSGNTIYF
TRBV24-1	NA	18	CATSDLVQGVTKNYGYTF
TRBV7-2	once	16	CASSLVPGQGNEKLFF
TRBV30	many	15	CAWSPRGLGNSPLHF
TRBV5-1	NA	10	CASSWGTRYF
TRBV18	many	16	CASSPTARGYNSPLHF